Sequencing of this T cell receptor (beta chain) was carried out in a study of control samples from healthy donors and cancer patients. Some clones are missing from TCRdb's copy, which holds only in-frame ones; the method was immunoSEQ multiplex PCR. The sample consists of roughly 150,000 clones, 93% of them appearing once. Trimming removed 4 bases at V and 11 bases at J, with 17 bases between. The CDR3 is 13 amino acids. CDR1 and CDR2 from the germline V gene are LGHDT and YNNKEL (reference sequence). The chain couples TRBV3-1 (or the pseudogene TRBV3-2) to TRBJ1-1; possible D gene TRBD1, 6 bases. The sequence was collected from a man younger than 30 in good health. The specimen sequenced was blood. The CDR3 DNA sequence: TGTGCCAGCAGCCCGACAGGACTGGTAGGTGCTTTCTTT. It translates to CASSPTGLVGAFF.